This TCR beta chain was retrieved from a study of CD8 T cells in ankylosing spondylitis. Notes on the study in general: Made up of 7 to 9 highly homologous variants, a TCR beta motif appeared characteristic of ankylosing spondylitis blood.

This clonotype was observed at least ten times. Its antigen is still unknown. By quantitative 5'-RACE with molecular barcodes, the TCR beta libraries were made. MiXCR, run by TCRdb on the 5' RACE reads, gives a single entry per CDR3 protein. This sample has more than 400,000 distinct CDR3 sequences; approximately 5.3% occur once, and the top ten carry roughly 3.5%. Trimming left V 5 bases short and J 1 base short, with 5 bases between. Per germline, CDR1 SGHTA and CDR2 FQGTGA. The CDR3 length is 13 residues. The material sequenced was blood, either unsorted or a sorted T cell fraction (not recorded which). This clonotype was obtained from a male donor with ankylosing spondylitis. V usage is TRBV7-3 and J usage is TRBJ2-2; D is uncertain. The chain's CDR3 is CASSDKNTGELFF. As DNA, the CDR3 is TGTGCCAGCAGCGACAAGAACACCGGGGAGCTGTTTTTT. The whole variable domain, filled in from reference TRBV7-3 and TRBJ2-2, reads GAGVSQTPSNKVTEKGKYVELRCDPISGHTALYWYRQSLGQGPEFLIYFQGTGAADDSGLPNDRFFAVRPEGSVSTLKIQRTERGDSAVYLCASSDKNTGELFFGEGSRLTVL.